The present T cell receptor beta chain was sequenced within a study of T cell clonotyping in hematopoietic cell transplantation. Study-wide findings and caveats: Pathologically expanded recipient clonotypes increased progressively from day 30 to day 180 as diversity fell.

Regarding this clone: The antigen remains unidentified.

TCRdb keeps only in-frame clones here, not all; method: immunoSEQ multiplex PCR. The data show around 9,600 clones, 75% to 80% seen once. CDR3 length: 11 amino acids. Trimming left V 10 bases short and J 0 bases short, with 7 bases between. CDR1 and CDR2 (germline): MGHDK, SYGVNS. This specimen was peripheral blood mononuclear cells, taken 180 days after allogeneic stem cell transplant. The chain combines TRBV25-1 with TRBJ2-7; D gene unclear. This receptor was taken from a female patient in her forties or fifties who had an allogeneic stem cell transplant from a related donor, so the T cells may come from the graft donor. Some clones in this sample may be carry-over from other donors' samples. The CDR3 coding sequence is TGTGCCAATCCAAGCTCCTACGAGCAGTACTTC. It specifies CANPSSYEQYF.